This paragraph covers one TCR beta chain sequence. Its antigen is unknown. This CDR3 contains 14 residues. Between the trimmed V and J ends, which lost 1 base and 4 bases, there was a span of 11 bases. Germline V gene data show CDR1 as SGHTA and CDR2 as FQGNSA. Time point described: week 35, safety follow-up. A single vaccine dose contained 300 ug of mutant IDH1 20-mer peptide, and topical imiquimod was used with it. This sample was taken from a study of a mutant IDH1 vaccine in newly diagnosed glioma. The repertoire was sequenced with immunoSEQ multiplex PCR; TCRdb's copy has only in-frame clones and lacks some. The sample contains roughly 52,000 clones, less than 80% of which appear only once.

This receptor was obtained from a man in his forties or fifties with glioma. This material consisted of PBMCs, taken from a glioma patient whose treatment included an IDH1 peptide vaccine. The chain links TRBV7-2 to TRBJ2-7; tentatively, D is TRBD1 (7 bases). The CDR3 DNA is TGTGCCAGCAGCTTAGATCAGGGGGGTTACGAGCAGTACTTC. Protein product: CASSLDQGGYEQYF.